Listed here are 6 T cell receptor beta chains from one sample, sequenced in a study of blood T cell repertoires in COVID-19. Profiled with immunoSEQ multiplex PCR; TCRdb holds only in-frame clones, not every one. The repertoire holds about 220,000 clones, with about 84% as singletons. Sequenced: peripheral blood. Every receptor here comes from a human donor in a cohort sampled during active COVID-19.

CDR3 nucleotides: TGTGCCAGCAGTTTCAGGGACACTGAAGCTTTCTTT. Translated: CASSFRDTEAFF. The genes are TRBV28 and TRBJ1-1; a possible D gene is TRBD1 (5 bases). CDR3 length: 12 amino acids. Germline V lookup: CDR1 MDHEN, CDR2 SYDVKM. V was pared by 3 bases and J by 3 bases, with 5 bases between.

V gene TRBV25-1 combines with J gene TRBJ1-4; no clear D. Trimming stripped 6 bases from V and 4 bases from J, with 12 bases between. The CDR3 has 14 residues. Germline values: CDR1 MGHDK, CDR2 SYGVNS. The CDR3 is CASSAGTHNEKLFF. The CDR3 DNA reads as TGTGCCAGCAGCGCGGGAACTCATAATGAAAAACTGTTTTTT.

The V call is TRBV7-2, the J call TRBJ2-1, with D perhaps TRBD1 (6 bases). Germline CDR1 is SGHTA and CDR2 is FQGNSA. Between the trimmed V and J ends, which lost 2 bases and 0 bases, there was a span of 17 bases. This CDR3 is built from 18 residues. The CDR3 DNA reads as TGTGCCAGCAGCTTAATCCGGGACACCCGGAGCTCCTACAATGAGCAGTTCTTC. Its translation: CASSLIRDTRSSYNEQFF.

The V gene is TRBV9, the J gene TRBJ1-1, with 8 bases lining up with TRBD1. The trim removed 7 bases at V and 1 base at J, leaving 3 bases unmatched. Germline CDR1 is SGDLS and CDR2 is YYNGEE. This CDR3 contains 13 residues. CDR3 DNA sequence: TGTGCCAGCGGACAGGGCCCGAACACTGAAGCTTTCTTT. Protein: CASGQGPNTEAFF.

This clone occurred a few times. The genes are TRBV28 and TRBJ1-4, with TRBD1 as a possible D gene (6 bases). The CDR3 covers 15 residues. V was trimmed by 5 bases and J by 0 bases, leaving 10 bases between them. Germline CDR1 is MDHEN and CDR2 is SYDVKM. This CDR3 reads CASSPRQATNEKLFF. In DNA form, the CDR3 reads TGTGCCAGCAGTCCCCGACAGGCAACTAATGAAAAACTGTTTTTT.

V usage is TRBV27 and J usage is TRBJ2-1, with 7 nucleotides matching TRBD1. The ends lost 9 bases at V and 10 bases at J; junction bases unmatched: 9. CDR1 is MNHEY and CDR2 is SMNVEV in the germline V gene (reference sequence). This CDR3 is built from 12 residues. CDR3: CASRTGPGEQFF. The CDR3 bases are TGTGCCAGTCGGACAGGCCCGGGGGAGCAGTTCTTC.